The 22 T cell receptor beta chains below all came from one sample that was sequenced in a study of metastatic and nonmetastatic thyroid tumors. No patient had received any treatment before thyroid surgery. Through MiXCR, TCRdb re-clonotyped the PCR reads. The table has 20,000 to 25,000 clones, approximately 14% seen once. Material for sequencing was blood. The receptors were gathered from a female donor with papillary thyroid cancer or a benign thyroid nodule (not recorded which). Some clones in this sample may be carry-over from other donors' samples.

In its sample, this clone was seen many times. The chain employs TRBV11-2 and TRBJ2-3; D perhaps matches TRBD2 (6 bases). Per germline, CDR1 SGHAT and CDR2 FQNNGV. Trimming took off 4 bases at V and 4 bases at J, with 18 bases between the two ends. This CDR3 has 16 amino acids. The CDR3 loop is CASSWRVSGRADTQYF. The CDR3 nucleotides read TGTGCCAGCAGCTGGCGGGTTAGCGGAAGGGCAGATACGCAGTATTTT.

This clone occurred many times. V and J are TRBV5-6 and TRBJ1-4, with a possible D match to TRBD1 (5 bases). Trimming cost V 4 bases and J 2 bases, with 15 bases left between them. The CDR3 contains 16 residues. Per the germline V gene, CDR1 is SGHDT and CDR2 is YYEEEE. The CDR3 DNA reads TGTGCCAGCAGCCCCAACCAAGGGACGACTAATGAAAAACTGTTTTTT. It encodes CASSPNQGTTNEKLFF.

At least ten counts were recorded for this clone. A read error may produce the germline difference seen at one junction end. The chain employs TRBV20-1 and TRBJ2-1; 10 bases are a match to TRBD2. The CDR3 contains 18 residues. CDR1 is DFQATT, CDR2 SNEGSKA, per germline (reference sequence). The CDR3 DNA is TGCAGTGTTAAAGGACTAGCGGATAATTTAATCTCCTACAATGAGCAGCTCTTC. It codes for CSVKGLADNLISYNEQLF.

This clone was picked up a small number of times. The junction departs from the called germline gene at one end, perhaps through a read error. The chain is built from TRBV6-2 or TRBV6-3 and TRBJ2-3; 15 bases fit TRBD2. CDR3 length: 17 residues. The germline CDR1 and CDR2 sequences are MNHEY and SVGEGT. The CDR3 coding sequence is TGTGCCAGCAGCCCGAAGGGACTAGCGGGAGGAGGAGATACGCAGTGTTTT. Its protein product is CASSPKGLAGGGDTQCF.

At least ten counts were recorded for this clone. The chain joins TRBV11-2 to TRBJ2-1, with 12 positions matching TRBD2. V shed 0 bases, J shed 11 bases, and the junction held 5 bases outside the gene matches. Germline CDR1 is SGHAT and CDR2 is FQNNGV. This CDR3 spans 15 amino acids. The CDR3: CASSLEASGRAKQFF. In DNA, the CDR3 is TGTGCCAGCAGCTTAGAGGCTAGCGGGAGGGCCAAGCAGTTCTTC. Drawing the rest from reference TRBV11-2 and TRBJ2-1, the complete variable domain is EAGVAQSPRYKIIEKRQSVAFWCNPISGHATLYWYQQILGQGPKLLIQFQNNGVVDDSQLPKDRFSAERLKGVDSTLKIQPAKLEDSAVYLCASSLEASGRAKQFFGPGTRLTVL.

This clone was counted many times. The V and J genes are TRBV30 and TRBJ2-1; TRBD2 matches 13 bases. The V gene's germline CDR1 is GTSNPN and CDR2 SVGIG (reference sequence). This CDR3 spans 15 amino acids. V was clipped by 1 base and J by 9 bases; unmatched bases: 6. The CDR3 loop reads CAWSAGLAGVGEQFF. The CDR3 DNA reads TGTGCCTGGAGTGCCGGACTAGCGGGAGTGGGTGAGCAGTTCTTC.

In this sample, this clone turned up a few times. A single base separates this from a much larger clone, so it may be a read error. This chain joins TRBV5-1 and TRBJ2-1, with 13 bases aligning to TRBD2. This CDR3 has 16 amino acids. Germline loops: CDR1 SGHRS, CDR2 YFSETQ. The CDR3 protein is CASSSGTSGVLDEQLF. DNA for the CDR3: TGCGCCAGCAGCAGTGGGACTAGCGGGGTTTTGGATGAGCAGCTCTTC.

This clone is termed medium-sized (0.01 to 0.1%). This sequence joins TRBV6-1 and TRBJ1-2; 7 nucleotides line up with TRBD1. From germline, CDR1 is MNHNS and CDR2 SASEGT. This CDR3 region has 13 residues. J gave up 5 bases and V 5 bases, and 5 bases lay outside the gene matches. As DNA, the CDR3 is TGTGCCAGCAGTTCCAGGGGGGGGTATGGCTACACCTTC. Translation: CASSSRGGYGYTF.

This clone was seen ten or more times. This chain connects TRBV7-3 to TRBJ2-5; TRBD1 agrees at 7 bases. Germline-derived CDR1 and CDR2 are SGHTA and FQGTGA. V shed 2 bases and J 4 bases; nucleotides not matched to a gene: 10. The CDR3 totals 16 residues. The chain's CDR3 is CASSLGYRGSGETQYF. In DNA, the CDR3 is TGTGCCAGCAGCTTAGGTTACAGGGGAAGCGGAGAGACCCAGTACTTC.

This clone came up a few times. This chain connects TRBV6-2 or TRBV6-3 to TRBJ1-6, with a tentative D call TRBD1 (5 bases). There are 15 residues in the CDR3. Deletions cut 4 bases from V and 8 bases from J, with 15 bases between. Looked up from germline, CDR1 is MNHEY and CDR2 is SVGEGT. CDR3 amino acids: CASSFGKGVDSPLHF. The CDR3 region has the DNA TGTGCCAGCAGTTTTGGGAAAGGGGTTGATTCACCCCTCCACTTT.

This clone was picked up a small number of times. V usage is TRBV4-1 and J usage is TRBJ1-4, with TRBD1 matching 10 bases. This CDR3 is 19 amino acids long. Germline CDR1 is MGHRA and CDR2 is YSYEKL. The junction had 16 bases not matched to a gene; V was cut back by 0 bases and J by 9 bases. In DNA form, the CDR3 reads TGCGCCAGCAGCCAAGATTATCAGCGGGTGACAGGGGGCGTGAAAAAACTGTTTTTT. Its translation: CASSQDYQRVTGGVKKLFF.

The chain couples TRBV18 to TRBJ2-1, with 8 positions matching TRBD2. The CDR3 is made up of 17 amino acids. Germline V CDR1 and CDR2: KGHSH, LQKENI. V gave up 3 bases and J gave up 0 bases; unmatched junction bases: 7. This CDR3 is CASSPPGGRNSYNEQFF. The CDR3 region has the DNA TGTGCCAGCTCACCTCCGGGGGGGCGGAACTCCTACAATGAGCAGTTCTTC.

By its share, this clone is medium-sized. The chain joins TRBV19 to TRBJ2-7, with no clear D. The length of the CDR3 is 13 residues. Trimming pared 5 bases from V and 3 bases from J, leaving 11 bases between. Per the germline V gene, CDR1 is LNHDA and CDR2 is SQIVND (reference sequence). CDR3 DNA: TGTGCCAGTAGTCTATACACCCACTACGAGCAGTACTTC. Its protein is CASSLYTHYEQYF.

By share, this clone counts as medium-sized. The chain links TRBV6-5 to TRBJ1-6; D is unresolved. Trimming removed 0 bases at V and 6 bases at J, with 3 bases between. The CDR3 loop spans 13 amino acids. Germline assignment: CDR1 MNHEY and CDR2 SVGAGI. CDR3 DNA: TGTGCCAGCAGTTACTCGCTTAATTCACCCCTCCACTTT. Its protein product is CASSYSLNSPLHF.

This clone was observed many times. Possible read error: a much larger clone is one base away. The chain combines TRBV6-5 with TRBJ2-7; the match to TRBD2 covers 8 bases. The V gene's germline CDR1 is MNHEY and CDR2 SVGAGI. This CDR3 region has 15 residues. With 0 bases clipped from V and 2 bases from J, the junction kept 3 bases outside the gene matches. The CDR3 loop reads CASSYSSGDPYEQYF. The CDR3 DNA follows: TGTGCCAGCAGTTACTCTAGCGGGGACCCCTACGAGCAGTACTTC.

The rearrangement joins TRBV6-1 to TRBJ2-6; no clear D. There are 15 residues in the CDR3. V was trimmed by 1 base and J by 0 bases, leaving 4 bases between them. Germline lookup yields CDR1 MNHNS and CDR2 SASEGT. CDR3 coding DNA: TGTGCCAGCAGTGAAGACGACTCTGGGGCCAACGTCCTGACTTTC. Translated: CASSEDDSGANVLTF.

Many counts were recorded for this clone. This sequence joins TRBV20-1 and TRBJ2-3; 11 bases map to TRBD2. Germline CDR1 is DFQATT and CDR2 is SNEGSKA (reference sequence). The V gene end was trimmed by 1 base and the J gene end by 6 bases; junction bases not matched to a gene: 6. The CDR3 runs 15 residues. In DNA, the CDR3 is TGCAGTGCTAGAGGGGTAGCGGGAGGGCCGGATACGCAGTATTTT. It codes for CSARGVAGGPDTQYF.

A few counts support this clone. The genes are TRBV6-1 and TRBJ1-6; D may be TRBD1 (6 bases). This CDR3 comprises 14 residues. V lost 7 bases to trimming and J lost 10 bases, with 17 bases between them. Germline V gives CDR1 MNHNS, CDR2 SASEGT. The CDR3 region has the DNA TGTGCCAGCACCAGGGGCAGGGTAGAGTCACCCCTCCACTTT. Translation: CASTRGRVESPLHF.

For this clone: A much bigger clone sits one base away, suggesting this may be a read error. The rearrangement uses TRBV9 and TRBJ2-5; 8 bases are shared with TRBD2. In germline, CDR1 is SGDLS, CDR2 YYNGEE. This CDR3 spans 15 amino acids. V shed 2 bases and J 4 bases; nucleotides not matched to a gene: 7. The CDR3 is CASSVSGIYTETQYF. The CDR3 region has the DNA TGTGCCAGCAGCGTTAGCGGGATTTATACAGAGACCCAGTACTTC. Combining the CDR3 with reference TRBV9 and TRBJ2-5 gives the whole variable domain DSGVTQTPKHLITATGQRVTLRCSPRSGDLSVYWYQQSLDQGLQFLIQYYNGEERAKGNILERFSAQQFPDLHSELNLSSLELGDSALYFCASSVSGIYTETQYFGPGTRLLVL.

This clone has at least ten counts. A much larger clone sits a single nucleotide away, making a read error possible. The same CDR3 is also encoded by other DNA sequences in this sample. J is TRBJ1-6 and V is TRBV10-2, with 8 bases aligning to TRBD1. J lost 8 bases, V lost 8 bases, and 8 bases had no gene match. This CDR3 has 14 amino acids. Germline V CDR1 and CDR2: WSHSY, SAAADI. The CDR3 DNA follows: TGCGCCAGCGGACCGGGACAGGAAGATTCACCCCTCCACTTT. Residues: CASGPGQEDSPLHF.

This clone was counted many times. This chain joins TRBV7-2 and TRBJ2-1; 11 bases line up with TRBD2. The CDR3 loop spans 16 amino acids. Germline CDR1 and CDR2: SGHTA and FQGNSA. Unmatched junction bases numbered 3, after V lost 1 base and J lost 4 bases. The CDR3 region has the DNA TGTGCCAGCAGCTTAGGCGGGACTAGCGGTTACAATGAGCAGTTCTTC. Translation gives CASSLGGTSGYNEQFF.

This clone was recorded at least ten times. The chain is built from TRBV11-2 and TRBJ2-7; 9 positions match TRBD1. Germline trimming cut 5 bases from V and 6 bases from J; bases unmatched to any gene: 8. The CDR3 has 14 residues. Germline V CDR1 and CDR2: SGHAT, FQNNGV. The CDR3, as DNA: TGTGCCAGCAGCCGCCGGGACAGGGTTCGCGAGCAGTACTTC. Its translation: CASSRRDRVREQYF. Full variable domain (outside the CDR3, taken from reference TRBV11-2 and TRBJ2-7): EAGVAQSPRYKIIEKRQSVAFWCNPISGHATLYWYQQILGQGPKLLIQFQNNGVVDDSQLPKDRFSAERLKGVDSTLKIQPAKLEDSAVYLCASSRRDRVREQYFGPGTRLTVT.